These 26 T cell receptor beta chains originate from one sample sequenced in a study of vaccination and CD4 T cells after COVID-19. Treatment described: approximately nine-day PBMC culture with coronavirus spike peptide pools or control peptides (ViraFEST assay). Their antigens are not known. The study sequenced cultured CD4+ T cell DNA using the Oncomine TCR Beta short-read assay. MiXCR, applied by TCRdb to the PCR reads, yields one record per CDR3 protein. The table records 13,000 or so distinct CDR3 sequences, approximately 56% of them present only once. The sequenced sample consisted of CD4+ T cells from blood, cultured in vitro. These receptor sequences come from a human donor who had recovered from COVID-19.

The chain carries TRBV28 and TRBJ1-5; D gene unclear. V gave up 1 base and J gave up 10 bases, with 8 bases separating them. Germline CDR1 is MDHEN and CDR2 is SYDVKM. The CDR3 extends over 12 amino acids. In nucleotides, the CDR3 is TGTGCCAGCAGTTTATTCCGCAACCCCCAGCATTTT. The encoded protein is CASSLFRNPQHF.

This clonotype was seen once. This sequence joins TRBV4-2 and TRBJ2-1; TRBD1 agrees at 9 bases. Germline V gene data show CDR1 as LGHNA and CDR2 as YNFKEQ. V shed 5 bases, J shed 6 bases, and the junction held 8 bases outside the gene matches. The CDR3 runs to 15 residues. Here the CDR3 DNA reads TGTGCCAGCAGCGCCCGGGACAGGGCTGTCAATGAGCAGTTCTTC. Translation: CASSARDRAVNEQFF.

The chain uses TRBV11-3 and TRBJ2-1; D unresolved. The V gene lost 1 base and the J gene lost 5 bases, with 6 bases spanning the gap. CDR1 and CDR2 from the germline V gene are SGHNT and YENEEA. The CDR3 loop spans 13 amino acids. The CDR3 protein is CASSLVGDNEQFF. In DNA form, the CDR3 reads TGTGCCAGCAGCTTAGTTGGGGACAATGAGCAGTTCTTC.

This rearrangement joins TRBV20-1 to TRBJ2-5; TRBD2 agrees at 8 bases. The CDR3 runs to 15 residues. J gave up 1 base and V 3 bases, and 7 bases lay outside the gene matches. The germline V gene has CDR1 DFQATT and CDR2 SNEGSKA (reference sequence). The CDR3 loop reads CSASTVLAGQETQYF. CDR3 bases: TGCAGTGCTAGTACGGTCCTAGCGGGCCAAGAGACCCAGTACTTC.

The chain recombines TRBV6-2 or TRBV6-3 with TRBJ2-7; 9 nucleotides agree with TRBD2. With 7 bases clipped from V and 0 bases from J, the junction kept 13 bases outside the gene matches. Germline V gene sequence: CDR1 MNHEY, CDR2 SVGEGT. This CDR3 has 17 amino acids. The CDR3 spells CASKRLAGDPSSYEQYF. CDR3 DNA sequence: TGTGCCAGCAAGAGATTAGCGGGAGACCCCTCCTCCTACGAGCAGTACTTC.

This chain connects TRBV19 to TRBJ1-5; no reliable D call. The CDR3 consists of 13 residues. V was pared by 8 bases and J by 0 bases, with 8 bases between. Germline CDR1 and CDR2: LNHDA and SQIVND (reference sequence). The CDR3 DNA is TGTGCCAGTGTACAGACTAGCAATCAGCCCCAGCATTTT. Its protein is CASVQTSNQPQHF. Full variable domain (rest looked up from reference TRBV19 and TRBJ1-5): DGGITQSPKYLFRKEGQNVTLSCEQNLNHDAMYWYRQDPGQGLRLIYYSQIVNDFQKGDIAEGYSVSREKKESFPLTVTSAQKNPTAFYLCASVQTSNQPQHFGDGTRLSIL.

V and J are TRBV7-2 and TRBJ2-7; no clear D. Trimming left V 1 base short and J 6 bases short, with 4 bases between. CDR3 length: 11 residues. Germline CDR1 and CDR2: SGHTA and FQGNSA. CDR3 bases: TGTGCCAGCAGCTTAGGCCCCGAGCAGTACTTC. Encoded protein: CASSLGPEQYF.

Relative to its sample, this clonotype is large. This CDR3 is CASNRAGVSQPQHF. DNA for the CDR3: TGTGCCAGCAATCGGGCAGGGGTTAGCCAGCCCCAGCATTTT. V gene TRBV28 combines with J gene TRBJ1-5; perhaps TRBD1 as D (6 bases). This CDR3 comprises 14 residues. The V end was cut by 7 bases, the J end by 7 bases, with 17 bases between. Germline lookup yields CDR1 MDHEN and CDR2 SYDVKM.

The V call is TRBV7-7, the J call TRBJ1-2; possibly TRBD1 for D (5 bases). V was pared by 5 bases and J by 4 bases, with 20 bases between. Germline V gene data show CDR1 as SSHAT and CDR2 as FNYEAQ (reference sequence). The CDR3 is 16 residues long. CDR3 sequence: CASSPNPGSRGYGYTF. The CDR3 DNA sequence: TGTGCCAGCAGCCCTAACCCCGGTTCTAGGGGCTATGGCTACACCTTC. The full variable domain, rest sourced from reference TRBV7-7 and TRBJ1-2, is GAGVSQSPRYKVTKRGQDVTLRCDPISSHATLYWYQQALGQGPEFLTYFNYEAQPDKSGLPSDRFSAERPEGSISTLTIQRTEQRDSAMYRCASSPNPGSRGYGYTFGSGTRLTVV.

The rearrangement uses TRBV15 and TRBJ1-6, with D tentatively TRBD1 (5 bases). Trimming shortened V by 6 bases and J by 6 bases, and 15 bases separated the two germline ends. Per germline, CDR1 LNHNV and CDR2 YYDKDF (reference sequence). The CDR3 consists of 15 residues. This chain's CDR3 is CATSHRDGINSPLHF. Here the CDR3 DNA reads TGTGCCACCAGTCACCGGGACGGGATTAATTCACCCCTCCACTTT.

The V gene is TRBV20-1, the J gene TRBJ2-1, with 10 bases lining up with TRBD2. This CDR3 is built from 17 residues. Germline V gene sequence: CDR1 DFQATT, CDR2 SNEGSKA (reference sequence). The junction had 13 bases not matched to a gene; V was cut back by 6 bases and J by 2 bases. The CDR3 spells CSAPHVSGRATYNEQFF. The CDR3 DNA follows: TGCAGTGCCCCGCATGTCAGCGGGAGGGCTACCTACAATGAGCAGTTCTTC.

This sequence joins TRBV18 and TRBJ1-5; 9 positions agree with TRBD1. Germline lookup yields CDR1 KGHSH and CDR2 LQKENI. V gave up 8 bases and J gave up 7 bases; unmatched junction bases: 9. The length of the CDR3 is 14 residues. CDR3 amino acids: CASTQGQGKQPQHF. The CDR3 bases are TGTGCCAGCACGCAAGGACAGGGGAAGCAGCCCCAGCATTTT.

This clonotype came up a few times. V gene TRBV12-3 or TRBV12-4 combines with J gene TRBJ2-7, with D perhaps TRBD1 (5 bases). The ends were cut back, 5 bases at V and 7 bases at J, with 12 bases in the middle. This CDR3 region has 12 residues. DNA for the CDR3: TGTGCCAGCAGTCAGGGATTTGAAGAGCAGTACTTC. Protein sequence: CASSQGFEEQYF.

This clonotype was observed a handful of times. The chain links TRBV27 to TRBJ2-2; the D gene could be TRBD1 or TRBD2 (5 bases each). CDR3 length: 15 residues. Trimming stripped 1 base from V and 4 bases from J, with 10 bases between. The germline V gene has CDR1 MNHEY and CDR2 SMNVEV (reference sequence). As DNA, the CDR3 is TGTGCCAGCAGTTTATTTGGGGGAGCCACCGGGGAGCTGTTTTTT. This encodes CASSLFGGATGELFF.

The V call is TRBV12-3 or TRBV12-4, the J call TRBJ2-5, with D possibly TRBD1 on 6 matching bases. The CDR3 is 13 amino acids. Trimming cost V 5 bases and J 5 bases, with 12 bases left between them. For the CDR3, the DNA is TGTGCCAGCAGTCGAGACAGGACGGAGACCCAGTACTTC. Translated: CASSRDRTETQYF.

The chain carries TRBV28 and TRBJ2-2; TRBD1 aligns across 11 bases. The germline gives CDR1 MDHEN, CDR2 SYDVKM. This CDR3 contains 17 residues. The J segment lost 4 bases and the V segment lost 4 bases, leaving 8 bases of the junction unmatched. The CDR3 here is CASSSRYGTGGTGELFF. CDR3 nucleotide sequence: TGTGCCAGCAGTTCCCGCTACGGGACAGGGGGCACCGGGGAGCTGTTTTTT. Combining the CDR3 with reference TRBV28 and TRBJ2-2 gives the whole variable domain DVKVTQSSRYLVKRTGEKVFLECVQDMDHENMFWYRQDPGLGLRLIYFSYDVKMKEKGDIPEGYSVSREKKERFSLILESASTNQTSMYLCASSSRYGTGGTGELFFGEGSRLTVL.

The chain carries TRBV6-1 and TRBJ1-2, with a possible D match to TRBD1 (5 bases). V gave up 6 bases and J gave up 6 bases, with 14 bases separating them. CDR1 and CDR2 from the germline V gene are MNHNS and SASEGT. The CDR3 is 13 residues long. As DNA, the CDR3 is TGTGCCAGCAGCCCACTCCGGGGCAATGGCTACACCTTC. Its protein is CASSPLRGNGYTF.

This clonotype was seen a few times. This sequence joins TRBV2 and TRBJ1-5; TRBD1 aligns across 9 bases. This CDR3 spans 14 amino acids. Germline V gives CDR1 SNHLY, CDR2 FYNNEI. J was trimmed by 6 bases and V by 8 bases; bases with no gene match: 8. The CDR3 nucleotides are TGTGCCAGCGGGGGACAGGGTGGCGGTCAGCCCCAGCATTTT. Its protein is CASGGQGGGQPQHF.

The rearrangement uses TRBV5-5 and TRBJ1-1, with 9 bases that match TRBD1. The CDR3 length is 12 residues. Germline V CDR1 and CDR2: SGHKS, YYEKEE (reference sequence). J gave up 14 bases and V 4 bases, and 9 bases lay outside the gene matches. The chain's CDR3 is CASSTPGQGCFF. The CDR3 coding sequence is TGTGCCAGCAGCACCCCGGGACAGGGTTGCTTCTTT.

The chain employs TRBV6-1 and TRBJ1-5, with D tentatively TRBD1 (5 bases). This CDR3 has 15 amino acids. The V gene lost 6 bases and the J gene lost 4 bases, with 16 bases spanning the gap. Germline lookup yields CDR1 MNHNS and CDR2 SASEGT. DNA for the CDR3: TGTGCCAGCAGCTCGACGGGGGGATTGAATCAGCCCCAGCATTTT. Protein sequence: CASSSTGGLNQPQHF.

There are a few counts of this clonotype. The chain recombines TRBV27 with TRBJ1-2, with D possibly being TRBD1 (6 bases). The V gene lost 6 bases and the J gene lost 3 bases, with 11 bases spanning the gap. The CDR3 contains 13 residues. Looked up from germline, CDR1 is MNHEY and CDR2 is SMNVEV (reference sequence). This CDR3 reads CASRQQGDYGYTF. DNA for the CDR3: TGTGCCAGCAGGCAACAGGGTGACTATGGCTACACCTTC.

J is TRBJ2-3 and V is TRBV7-3; 7 nucleotides agree with TRBD1. Germline loops: CDR1 SGHTA, CDR2 FQGTGA. V lost 0 bases, J lost 1 base, and 4 bases stayed unmatched. CDR3 length: 16 amino acids. CDR3 sequence: CASSLTIQGGTDTQYF. In DNA, the CDR3 is TGTGCCAGCAGCTTAACGATTCAGGGGGGCACAGATACGCAGTATTTT.

The chain employs TRBV20-1 and TRBJ1-5; 7 bases map to TRBD1. Germline CDR1 is DFQATT and CDR2 is SNEGSKA (reference sequence). The CDR3 is made up of 15 amino acids. The V and J ends lost 1 base and 6 bases, in that order; junction bases with no gene match: 9. As DNA, the CDR3 is TGCAGTGCTAGAGGGAACAGGGGAGTTGGTCAGCCCCAGCATTTT. Encoded protein: CSARGNRGVGQPQHF.

This clonotype was seen more than once but under ten times. V gene TRBV2 combines with J gene TRBJ2-2; TRBD2 aligns across 13 bases. Germline CDR1 SNHLY, CDR2 FYNNEI. The CDR3 consists of 15 residues. Germline trimming cut 4 bases from V and 6 bases from J; bases unmatched to any gene: 2. This CDR3 reads CASSAGLAGAGELFF. The CDR3 coding sequence is TGTGCCAGCAGTGCAGGACTAGCGGGAGCCGGGGAGCTGTTTTTT.

This clonotype was picked up a small number of times. This CDR3 reads CASSYSMEGAYEQYF. The CDR3 DNA reads TGTGCCAGCAGTTACTCGATGGAGGGCGCCTACGAGCAGTACTTC. The rearrangement joins TRBV6-2 or TRBV6-3 to TRBJ2-7; D may be TRBD2 (6 bases). This CDR3 comprises 15 residues. Trimming removed 0 bases at V and 2 bases at J, with 11 bases between. Germline CDR1 MNHEY, CDR2 SVGEGT.

The rearrangement joins TRBV6-1 to TRBJ2-1, with 10 bases that match TRBD2. Germline V lookup: CDR1 MNHNS, CDR2 SASEGT. After removal of 4 bases from V and 6 bases from J, the junction contained 6 bases not matched to a gene. This CDR3 has 15 residues. The CDR3 here is CASSVGTSDINEQFF. The CDR3 bases are TGTGCCAGCAGTGTCGGGACTAGCGACATCAATGAGCAGTTCTTC.